A selection of T cell receptor beta chains follows, all from one sample in a study of cytomegalovirus exposure and HLA in healthy donors. Here immunoSEQ multiplex PCR was the method, and the copy in TCRdb shows in-frame clones only, minus some. Here the sample spans about 150,000 clones, 85% to 90% being singletons. The sample was PBMCs. Receptors were obtained from a woman aged 18-29 years in good health and CMV-seropositive. Both conserved end residues are part of each CDR3. The D gene is left open where the match is weak. Size is stated for part of the rows, as once, few or many counts, or as a class when the clone is expanded.

abundance	d_gene	v_gene	j_gene	CDR3nt	CDR3aa
-	TRBD2	TRBV30	TRBJ2-1	TGTGCCTGGACAAACAAAGGACTAGCGGGGGGTAAAGGTGAGCAGTTCTTC	CAWTNKGLAGGKGEQFF
-	-	TRBV6-1	TRBJ2-7	TGTGCCAGCAGTGAAAGTGCGTACTACGAGCAGTACTTC	CASSESAYYEQYF
-	TRBD1	TRBV30	TRBJ1-5	TGTGCCTGGAGCACGGGACAGGGCAATCAGCCCCAGCATTTT	CAWSTGQGNQPQHF
-	-	TRBV28	TRBJ1-2	TGTGCCAGCAGCCTGCCAGGGGCAAATTATGGCTACACCTTC	CASSLPGANYGYTF
-	TRBD1	TRBV28	TRBJ2-7	TGTGCCAGCATTCTAAAGGGACAGGGAGTTGTAGAGCAGTACTTC	CASILKGQGVVEQYF
-	TRBD1	TRBV6-6	TRBJ1-6	TGTGCCAGCAGGGGACAGGGGGACCATTCACCCCTCCACTTT	CASRGQGDHSPLHF
-	TRBD1	TRBV6-5	TRBJ1-5	TGTGCCAGCGCAGGGGGCCTGGGTCAGCCCCAGCATTTT	CASAGGLGQPQHF
-	-	TRBV5-1	TRBJ2-3	TGCGCCAGCAGCTTGGCTCTCCAGATCAGCACAGATACGCAGTATTTT	CASSLALQISTDTQYF
-	-	TRBV5-1	TRBJ1-1	TGCGCCAGCAGCTTGGTTGCAGGGGCGAACACTGAAGCTTTCTTT	CASSLVAGANTEAFF
-	TRBD1	TRBV6-1	TRBJ1-6	TGTGCCAGCAGTCAAGGACAGGGCGGGAATAATTCACCCCTCCACTTT	CASSQGQGGNNSPLHF
-	TRBD1	TRBV6-5	TRBJ1-2	TGTGCCAGCAGCGCGGGACAGAACTATGGCTACACCTTC	CASSAGQNYGYTF
once	-	TRBV6-6	TRBJ2-3	TGTGCCAGCAGTTACTCGTATTTGCGATCGACAGATACGCAGTATTTT	CASSYSYLRSTDTQYF
-	-	TRBV2	TRBJ1-1	TGTGCCAGCACAGGGTCCTCGAACACTGAAGCTTTCTTT	CASTGSSNTEAFF
-	-	TRBV30	TRBJ2-5	TGTGCCTGGAGTGTCGGAGAGTCCAGGGGAGAGACCCAGTACTTC	CAWSVGESRGETQYF
once	TRBD2	TRBV19	TRBJ2-3	TGTGCCAGTAGCCGACTAGCGGGGGGGCTAACAGATACGCAGTATTTT	CASSRLAGGLTDTQYF
-	-	TRBV14	TRBJ2-4	TGTGCCAGCAGCCACCCGGGGGTGGGCATTCAGTACTTC	CASSHPGVGIQYF
-	-	TRBV6-1	TRBJ1-2	TGTGCCAGCAGGGCCGGTGGGCAGGGGACCGATGGCTACACCTTC	CASRAGGQGTDGYTF
-	-	TRBV7-9	TRBJ1-2	TGTGCCAGCAGCTTATCTGCGAAGGCAGGGTATGGCTACACCTTC	CASSLSAKAGYGYTF
-	TRBD2	TRBV7-9	TRBJ2-5	TGTGCCAGCAGCTTCCTCGCGAGTAGCGGGGCACAAGAGACCCAGTACTTC	CASSFLASSGAQETQYF
once	-	TRBV5-1	TRBJ2-1	TGCGCCAGCAGCCTCCTCGGGTGGGGAGATCCCTACAATGAGCAGTTCTTC	CASSLLGWGDPYNEQFF
-	TRBD2	TRBV19	TRBJ2-5	TGTGCCAGTAGTGCACAGCGGGGGGGGGAGACCCAGTACTTC	CASSAQRGGETQYF
-	-	TRBV25-1	TRBJ2-1	TGTGCCAGCAGTGGTGGGGGGAGCGTGATCTTC	CASSGGGSVIF
-	-	TRBV5-6	TRBJ2-4	TGTGCCAGCAGCTTGTCGGGGGGCCCAAACATTCAGTACTTC	CASSLSGGPNIQYF
-	TRBD1	TRBV11-1	TRBJ2-2	TGTGCCAGCAGCACAGGGACAGGGAGAGGGGAGCTGTTTTTT	CASSTGTGRGELFF
-	-	TRBV7-2	TRBJ2-3	TGTGCCAGCAGCTCCCTGGCGGGGGCCGACACAGATACGCAGTATTTT	CASSSLAGADTDTQYF
-	-	TRBV28	TRBJ2-5	TGTGCCAGCAGTACACCCGACAGGCCGGCAAAGACCCAGTACTTC	CASSTPDRPAKTQYF
-	TRBD2	TRBV28	TRBJ2-1	TGTGCCAGCAGTTCTCCGGGAGGGCGGCAGTTCTTC	CASSSPGGRQFF
few	-	TRBV30	TRBJ1-1	TGTGCCTGGAGTGTACAACCTGAAGCTTTCTTT	CAWSVQPEAFF
-	-	TRBV5-1	TRBJ1-1	TGCGCCAGCAGCCTAGGGGGGGCGAACACTGAAGCTTTCTTT	CASSLGGANTEAFF
-	TRBD1	TRBV6-5	TRBJ2-1	TGTGCCAGCAGTTGGCAGGACAGGCCTCCGTTGGATGAGCAGTTCTTC	CASSWQDRPPLDEQFF
-	-	TRBV6-5	TRBJ2-7	TGTGCCAGCAGCCAGCACGGGATCTACGAGCAGTACTTC	CASSQHGIYEQYF
-	TRBD2	TRBV6-6	TRBJ2-2	TGTGCCAGCAGCTTCGGGGGGAACGCCGGGGAGCTGTTTTTT	CASSFGGNAGELFF
-	TRBD2	TRBV5-1	TRBJ2-3	TGCGCCAGCAGCTTGGGAACTCCGGGGGGTTCGGTGGATACGCAGTATTTT	CASSLGTPGGSVDTQYF
-	TRBD1	TRBV28	TRBJ1-2	TGTGCCAGCAGGGGGGACAGTATCACCTTC	CASRGDSITF
-	-	TRBV21-1	TRBJ2-7	TGTGGCTTCCGGGACAGTAGCTCCTACGAGCAGTACTTC	CGFRDSSSYEQYF
once	TRBD1	TRBV19	TRBJ1-2	TGTGCCAGTAGTCCGGGGACAGTGATTAACTATGGCTACACCTTC	CASSPGTVINYGYTF
-	TRBD1	TRBV6-6	TRBJ2-7	TGTGCCAGCAGTTACTCGAGGCAGGGGGTCGAGCAGTACTTC	CASSYSRQGVEQYF
-	-	TRBV28	TRBJ2-6	TGTGCCAGCAGTTTAAATAAAGGGGCCAACGTCCTGACTTTC	CASSLNKGANVLTF
-	-	TRBV7-2	TRBJ1-5	TGTGCCAGCAGCTTAGGGAACAGGGTTCAGCCCCAGCATTTT	CASSLGNRVQPQHF
-	TRBD1	TRBV7-2	TRBJ1-1	TGTGCCAGCAGCTTAGGCCCTTGGACAGGTGGTGAAGCTTTCTTT	CASSLGPWTGGEAFF
-	TRBD1	TRBV28	TRBJ2-5	TGTGCCAGCAGGGACAGGGGACGCGAGACCCAGTACTTC	CASRDRGRETQYF
-	TRBD1	TRBV12-5	TRBJ2-7	TGTGCTAGTGGTGCCACAACCGGGACAGGGCCCTACGAGCAGTACTTC	CASGATTGTGPYEQYF
-	-	TRBV5-1	TRBJ2-2	TGCGCCAGCAGCTTGGACGGGACCGGGGAGCTGTTTTTT	CASSLDGTGELFF
-	TRBD2	TRBV2	TRBJ2-1	TGTGCCAGCAGTGAAGCGCGGACTAGTAACTATGAGCAGTTCTTC	CASSEARTSNYEQFF
-	-	TRBV5-5	TRBJ1-2	TGTGCCAGCAGCTTGCTCTCAGGGTTAACTCCCTATGGCTACACCTTC	CASSLLSGLTPYGYTF
-	TRBD2	TRBV7-9	TRBJ2-3	TGTGCCAGCAGCCAGTTGGGGGGGTCCACAGATACGCAGTATTTT	CASSQLGGSTDTQYF
-	TRBD1	TRBV2	TRBJ1-4	TGTGCCAGCAGTGAAAGGACAGGGGGTAATGAAAAACTGTTTTTT	CASSERTGGNEKLFF
-	-	TRBV5-1	TRBJ1-4	TGCGCCAGCAGCTTGACGTTACAGGGACCTAATGAAAAACTGTTTTTT	CASSLTLQGPNEKLFF
-	TRBD2	TRBV6-6	TRBJ2-5	TGTGCCAGCGAGCGGGGGGGCCGTGCTGAGACCCAGTACTTC	CASERGGRAETQYF
-	TRBD1	TRBV5-1	TRBJ1-2	TGCGCCAGCAGCTTGGACAGGGGAATCGGTGGCTACACCTTC	CASSLDRGIGGYTF
-	-	TRBV7-9	TRBJ2-1	TGTGCCAGCAGCTTAGCCTTGGCCCCACCGATCTTC	CASSLALAPPIF
-	-	TRBV7-9	TRBJ2-1	TGTGCCAGCAGCCCCCTCCCAGGGGTTTCCTACAATGAGCAGTTCTTC	CASSPLPGVSYNEQFF
-	-	TRBV5-1	TRBJ2-5	TGCGCCAGCTCACAAAGGAGTCCGGTCGAGACCCAGTACTTC	CASSQRSPVETQYF
-	-	TRBV19	TRBJ2-3	TGTGCCAGTAGTATAGACAGGACACTGCCGCCGTATTTT	CASSIDRTLPPYF
-	-	TRBV11-2	TRBJ1-1	TGTGCCAGCAGCTTAGTATGGGCACAGAACACTGAAGCTTTCTTT	CASSLVWAQNTEAFF
-	TRBD1	TRBV6-5	TRBJ2-7	TGTGCCAGCAGTTACTCGGGACAGGGGCGGTACGAGCAGTACTTC	CASSYSGQGRYEQYF
once	-	TRBV9	TRBJ2-5	TGTGCCAGCAGCGTAGCAGGTTTCCAAGAGACCCAGTACTTC	CASSVAGFQETQYF
-	-	TRBV28	TRBJ1-4	TGTGCCAGCAGCAACCTCCGGGACATAGCTGAAAAACTGTTTTTT	CASSNLRDIAEKLFF
once	TRBD1	TRBV5-6	TRBJ1-2	TGTGCCAGCAGCTGGACGGACAGGGACTTAGGTGGCTACACCTTC	CASSWTDRDLGGYTF